This T cell receptor beta chain is from a study of vaccination effects on CD4 cells after COVID-19. Sequencing was performed with immunoSEQ multiplex PCR; in TCRdb, only in-frame clones are kept and a portion is missing. The table shows 25,000 to 35,000 clones, with about 80% occurring only once. Comment on this clone: No antigen is known for it.

Within the ViraFEST assay, antigen-specific CD4+ T cells underwent expansion with viral peptide pools prior to sequencing. Subsequent to a culture period of more than 8 days, CD4+ T cells were isolated. In the vaccine recipients, nucleocapsid antibodies were negative and there was no prior SARS-CoV-2 infection. Wells of roughly 2.1 million PBMC each were grown with 10 IU/ml IL-2 and approximately 9.5 ug/ml peptides. Days 3 and 7 saw half the medium replaced with IL-2 medium. V dropped 4 bases and J dropped 1; count of bases not matched to a gene: 6. Germline assignment: CDR1 PRHDT and CDR2 FYEKMQ (reference sequence). The length of the CDR3 is 15 residues.

The chain recombines TRBV13 with TRBJ2-7; 8 bases match TRBD1. The sequencing here drew on CD4+ T cells from PBMCs cultured with SARS-CoV-2 spike peptides, taken before COVID-19 vaccination. This clonotype was obtained from a human donor who received a COVID-19 vaccine. CDR3 loop: CASSSWTGRSYEQYF. CDR3 nucleotide sequence: TGTGCCAGCAGCTCGTGGACAGGGCGTTCCTACGAGCAGTACTTC.